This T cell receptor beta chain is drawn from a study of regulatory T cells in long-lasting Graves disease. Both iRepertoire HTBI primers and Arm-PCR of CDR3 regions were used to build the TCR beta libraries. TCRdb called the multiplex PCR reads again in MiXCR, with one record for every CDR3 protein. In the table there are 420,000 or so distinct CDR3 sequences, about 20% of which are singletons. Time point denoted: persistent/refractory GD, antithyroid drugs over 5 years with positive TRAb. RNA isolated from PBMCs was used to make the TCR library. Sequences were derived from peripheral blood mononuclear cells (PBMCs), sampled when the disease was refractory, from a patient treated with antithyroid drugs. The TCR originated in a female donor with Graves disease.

The CDR3: CASSTWGGEETQYF. In nucleotides, the CDR3 is TGTGCCAGTAGCACCTGGGGGGGGGAAGAGACCCAGTACTTC. The gene calls are TRBV19 and TRBJ2-5; 7 nucleotides align to TRBD2. The junction had 7 bases not matched to a gene; V was cut back by 6 bases and J by 3 bases. CDR3 length: 14 residues. The germline V gene encodes CDR1 LNHDA and CDR2 SQIVND (reference sequence). The complete variable domain, with remaining parts taken from reference TRBV19 and TRBJ2-5, reads DGGITQSPKYLFRKEGQNVTLSCEQNLNHDAMYWYRQDPGQGLRLIYYSQIVNDFQKGDIAEGYSVSREKKESFPLTVTSAQKNPTAFYLCASSTWGGEETQYFGPGTRLLVL.